These T cell receptor beta chains were read from a single sample in a study of T cell changes during pregnancy in multiple sclerosis. The assay was immunoSEQ multiplex PCR, and TCRdb's table has in-frame clones only and misses some. The sample carries 60,000 to 75,000 clones, roughly 93% recorded once. Sequences were derived from peripheral blood, sampled in the third trimester of pregnancy. The receptors here all came from a female donor with multiple sclerosis, enrolled in a pregnancy study. Each CDR3 is given with its conserved first and last residue. The order of the fields is J gene, clone size, V gene, D gene, CDR3 protein, CDR3 DNA. The D gene is left open where the match is weak. Only some rows state a clone size, as once, few, many or a class for expanded clones.

J gene: TRBJ2-7; clone size: once; V gene: TRBV29-1; D gene: .; CDR3 protein: CSVGKSSRSYEQYF; CDR3 DNA: TGCAGCGTTGGTAAATCCTCTCGGTCCTACGAGCAGTACTTC
J gene: TRBJ2-1; clone size: .; V gene: TRBV5-6; D gene: .; CDR3 protein: CASSLTARSGEQFF; CDR3 DNA: TGTGCCAGCAGCTTAACTGCCAGATCAGGTGAGCAGTTCTTC
J gene: TRBJ2-3; clone size: .; V gene: TRBV6-1; D gene: .; CDR3 protein: CASSEVGGGRTDTQYF; CDR3 DNA: TGTGCCAGCAGTGAAGTTGGGGGAGGAAGGACAGATACGCAGTATTTT
J gene: TRBJ1-2; clone size: once; V gene: TRBV6-5; D gene: .; CDR3 protein: CASSYRGGYTF; CDR3 DNA: TGTGCCAGCAGTTACAGGGGTGGCTACACCTTC
J gene: TRBJ2-5; clone size: .; V gene: TRBV6-4; D gene: TRBD1; CDR3 protein: CASTGTEETQYF; CDR3 DNA: TGTGCCAGCACCGGGACAGAAGAGACCCAGTACTTC
J gene: TRBJ1-5; clone size: .; V gene: TRBV5-1; D gene: .; CDR3 protein: CASSLGAGWGVEAQHF; CDR3 DNA: TGCGCCAGCAGCTTGGGGGCAGGTTGGGGAGTGGAAGCCCAGCATTTT
J gene: TRBJ1-1; clone size: once; V gene: TRBV28; D gene: TRBD1; CDR3 protein: CASSPRVTGTAFF; CDR3 DNA: TGTGCCAGCAGCCCCAGGGTGACAGGGACAGCTTTCTTT
J gene: TRBJ2-1; clone size: .; V gene: TRBV5-4; D gene: TRBD2; CDR3 protein: CASTFVVGSGEGNEQFF; CDR3 DNA: TGTGCCAGCACCTTCGTGGTGGGTAGCGGGGAGGGGAATGAGCAGTTCTTC
J gene: TRBJ1-4; clone size: .; V gene: TRBV15; D gene: .; CDR3 protein: CATSRGGEGEKLFF; CDR3 DNA: TGTGCCACCAGCAGAGGAGGGGAGGGGGAAAAACTGTTTTTT
J gene: TRBJ2-7; clone size: .; V gene: TRBV6-1; D gene: .; CDR3 protein: CASSHRVSYEQYF; CDR3 DNA: TGTGCCAGCAGTCACAGGGTCTCCTACGAGCAGTACTTC
J gene: TRBJ2-5; clone size: .; V gene: TRBV27; D gene: TRBD2; CDR3 protein: CASSDSGGVRETQYF; CDR3 DNA: TGTGCCAGCAGTGATAGCGGGGGGGTCCGAGAGACCCAGTACTTC
J gene: TRBJ1-1; clone size: .; V gene: TRBV11-3; D gene: .; CDR3 protein: CASSLGVGANTEAFF; CDR3 DNA: TGTGCCAGCAGCTTAGGGGTAGGGGCGAACACTGAAGCTTTCTTT
J gene: TRBJ1-1; clone size: .; V gene: TRBV28; D gene: .; CDR3 protein: CASSAQGSASREAFF; CDR3 DNA: TGTGCCAGCAGTGCTCAGGGATCCGCGTCTAGAGAAGCTTTCTTT
J gene: TRBJ2-7; clone size: .; V gene: TRBV5-1; D gene: TRBD2; CDR3 protein: CASSYSGGTYEQYF; CDR3 DNA: TGCGCCAGCAGTTATAGCGGGGGAACGTACGAGCAGTACTTC
J gene: TRBJ2-5; clone size: .; V gene: TRBV4-2; D gene: .; CDR3 protein: CASSQDLQQETQYF; CDR3 DNA: TGTGCCAGCAGCCAAGATTTGCAGCAAGAGACCCAGTACTTC
J gene: TRBJ1-3; clone size: few; V gene: TRBV6-5; D gene: TRBD1; CDR3 protein: CASSTTGAGNTIYF; CDR3 DNA: TGTGCCAGCAGCACCACAGGGGCTGGAAACACCATATATTTT
J gene: TRBJ1-1; clone size: .; V gene: TRBV5-1; D gene: .; CDR3 protein: CASSSQGTGTEAFF; CDR3 DNA: TGCGCCAGCAGCTCTCAGGGGACGGGGACTGAAGCTTTCTTT
J gene: TRBJ2-2; clone size: once; V gene: TRBV7-3; D gene: TRBD1; CDR3 protein: CASSSGQITGELFF; CDR3 DNA: TGTGCCAGCAGCTCGGGACAGATCACCGGGGAGCTGTTTTTT
J gene: TRBJ1-2; clone size: .; V gene: TRBV5-1; D gene: .; CDR3 protein: CASSLNSLYGYTF; CDR3 DNA: TGCGCCAGCAGCTTGAACAGCCTCTATGGCTACACCTTC
J gene: TRBJ2-1; clone size: .; V gene: TRBV7-2; D gene: TRBD2; CDR3 protein: CASSLDLAGGDEQFF; CDR3 DNA: TGTGCCAGCAGCTTAGACCTAGCGGGGGGGGATGAGCAGTTCTTC
J gene: TRBJ1-2; clone size: .; V gene: TRBV6-5; D gene: TRBD1; CDR3 protein: CASSPGTGGLYGYTF; CDR3 DNA: TGTGCCAGCAGTCCCGGGACAGGGGGCTTGTATGGCTACACCTTC
J gene: TRBJ2-5; clone size: .; V gene: TRBV7-7; D gene: .; CDR3 protein: CASSVQIGTLGETQYF; CDR3 DNA: TGTGCTAGCAGCGTTCAGATTGGGACTCTAGGGGAGACCCAGTACTTC
J gene: TRBJ2-7; clone size: .; V gene: TRBV29-1; D gene: .; CDR3 protein: CSGRRGPGSYEQYF; CDR3 DNA: TGCAGCGGGCGCAGGGGCCCGGGGTCCTACGAGCAGTACTTC
J gene: TRBJ1-4; clone size: once; V gene: TRBV5-5; D gene: .; CDR3 protein: CASSDFGGRALNEKLFF; CDR3 DNA: TGTGCCAGCAGCGACTTCGGGGGGAGGGCCCTCAATGAAAAACTGTTTTTT
J gene: TRBJ2-5; clone size: .; V gene: TRBV6-6; D gene: .; CDR3 protein: CASSTGPAVETQYF; CDR3 DNA: TGTGCCAGCAGTACAGGACCGGCGGTCGAGACCCAGTACTTC
J gene: TRBJ1-6; clone size: .; V gene: TRBV2; D gene: .; CDR3 protein: CASSGQVAKTPLHF; CDR3 DNA: TGTGCCAGCAGTGGACAGGTTGCGAAGACACCCCTCCACTTT
J gene: TRBJ1-5; clone size: .; V gene: TRBV7-2; D gene: .; CDR3 protein: CASSSTVSNQPQHF; CDR3 DNA: TGTGCCAGCAGCTCAACGGTTAGCAATCAGCCCCAGCATTTT
J gene: TRBJ1-4; clone size: .; V gene: TRBV4-1; D gene: .; CDR3 protein: CASSDQHRDEKLFF; CDR3 DNA: TGCGCCAGCAGCGACCAACACAGGGATGAAAAACTGTTTTTT
J gene: TRBJ1-5; clone size: .; V gene: TRBV7-4; D gene: .; CDR3 protein: CGEGLWQPQHF; CDR3 DNA: TGTGGTGAGGGCCTTTGGCAGCCCCAGCATTTT
J gene: TRBJ1-4; clone size: .; V gene: TRBV4-3; D gene: TRBD1; CDR3 protein: CASSQSPAPGQPNEKLFF; CDR3 DNA: TGCGCCAGCAGCCAGTCACCTGCCCCGGGACAGCCTAATGAAAAACTGTTTTTT
J gene: TRBJ2-3; clone size: .; V gene: TRBV7-3; D gene: .; CDR3 protein: CASSLRGGFTDTQYF; CDR3 DNA: TGTGCCAGCAGCTTAAGGGGGGGCTTTACAGATACGCAGTATTTT
J gene: TRBJ1-5; clone size: .; V gene: TRBV28; D gene: .; CDR3 protein: CASRTDSNQPQHF; CDR3 DNA: TGTGCCAGTAGGACAGATAGCAATCAGCCCCAGCATTTT
J gene: TRBJ1-5; clone size: .; V gene: TRBV28; D gene: TRBD1; CDR3 protein: CASSLAGTGGNQPQHF; CDR3 DNA: TGTGCCAGCAGTTTGGCCGGGACAGGGGGCAATCAGCCCCAGCATTTT
J gene: TRBJ1-2; clone size: .; V gene: TRBV6-1; D gene: .; CDR3 protein: CASSLGPGGNYGYTF; CDR3 DNA: TGTGCCAGCAGCCTCGGGCCGGGAGGTAACTATGGCTACACCTTC
J gene: TRBJ2-1; clone size: .; V gene: TRBV6-5; D gene: .; CDR3 protein: CASSYQGQPYNEQFF; CDR3 DNA: TGTGCCAGCAGTTACCAAGGACAGCCCTACAATGAGCAGTTCTTC
J gene: TRBJ1-3; clone size: once; V gene: TRBV11-2; D gene: .; CDR3 protein: CASSPSGGNTIYF; CDR3 DNA: TGTGCCAGCAGCCCCAGCGGGGGAAACACCATATATTTT
J gene: TRBJ2-5; clone size: .; V gene: TRBV7-6; D gene: TRBD2; CDR3 protein: CASSLTHSSGGRETQYF; CDR3 DNA: TGTGCCAGCAGCCTAACTCACAGTAGCGGGGGGCGGGAGACCCAGTACTTC
J gene: TRBJ1-1; clone size: .; V gene: TRBV6-1; D gene: .; CDR3 protein: CASSPGYMNTEAFF; CDR3 DNA: TGTGCCAGCAGCCCCGGGTACATGAACACTGAAGCTTTCTTT
J gene: TRBJ2-3; clone size: .; V gene: TRBV2; D gene: .; CDR3 protein: CASSDNRDQDTQYF; CDR3 DNA: TGTGCCAGCAGTGACAACCGGGATCAAGATACGCAGTATTTT
J gene: TRBJ2-2; clone size: .; V gene: TRBV7-3; D gene: TRBD2; CDR3 protein: CASSPSAGLAGGETGELFF; CDR3 DNA: TGTGCCAGCAGCCCCTCGGCGGGACTAGCGGGGGGCGAAACCGGGGAGCTGTTTTTT
J gene: TRBJ2-7; clone size: .; V gene: TRBV11-2; D gene: TRBD2; CDR3 protein: CASSLSGGVSYEQYF; CDR3 DNA: TGTGCCAGCAGCTTAAGTGGGGGGGTCTCCTACGAGCAGTACTTC
J gene: TRBJ1-6; clone size: .; V gene: TRBV6-5; D gene: TRBD1; CDR3 protein: CASSFDRGTLHF; CDR3 DNA: TGTGCCAGCAGCTTTGACAGGGGTACCCTCCACTTT
J gene: TRBJ2-7; clone size: .; V gene: TRBV28; D gene: TRBD1; CDR3 protein: CASSSPGTGDYEQYF; CDR3 DNA: TGTGCCAGCAGTTCGCCGGGGACAGGGGACTACGAGCAGTACTTC
J gene: TRBJ2-1; clone size: .; V gene: TRBV7-7; D gene: .; CDR3 protein: CASSPDTHEQFF; CDR3 DNA: TGTGCTAGCAGCCCGGACACACATGAGCAGTTCTTC
J gene: TRBJ1-1; clone size: .; V gene: TRBV11-2; D gene: .; CDR3 protein: CASSPTWGVTEAFF; CDR3 DNA: TGTGCCAGCAGCCCGACTTGGGGGGTAACTGAAGCTTTCTTT
J gene: TRBJ2-5; clone size: .; V gene: TRBV5-4; D gene: TRBD1; CDR3 protein: CASSLFRTGGGETQYF; CDR3 DNA: TGTGCCAGCAGCTTGTTCAGGACAGGGGGGGGAGAGACCCAGTACTTC
J gene: TRBJ1-3; clone size: .; V gene: TRBV28; D gene: .; CDR3 protein: CASTLTGASGNTIYF; CDR3 DNA: TGTGCCAGCACCCTGACAGGTGCCTCTGGAAACACCATATATTTT
J gene: TRBJ2-3; clone size: .; V gene: TRBV5-1; D gene: .; CDR3 protein: CASTGLGTDTQYF; CDR3 DNA: TGCGCCAGTACAGGGTTGGGCACAGATACGCAGTATTTT
J gene: TRBJ1-6; clone size: .; V gene: TRBV6-5; D gene: TRBD1; CDR3 protein: CASSWDREISPLHF; CDR3 DNA: TGTGCCAGCAGTTGGGACAGGGAAATTTCACCCCTCCACTTT
J gene: TRBJ1-5; clone size: .; V gene: TRBV7-6; D gene: .; CDR3 protein: CASKIHLTASNQPQHF; CDR3 DNA: TGTGCCAGCAAGATCCACCTGACAGCCTCCAATCAGCCCCAGCATTTT
J gene: TRBJ2-5; clone size: .; V gene: TRBV25-1; D gene: TRBD2; CDR3 protein: CASSAGGSGLETQYF; CDR3 DNA: TGTGCCAGCTCAGCGGGGGGTTCAGGGTTAGAGACCCAGTACTTC
J gene: TRBJ1-2; clone size: .; V gene: TRBV6-5; D gene: .; CDR3 protein: CASSYGRNYGYTF; CDR3 DNA: TGTGCCAGCAGTTATGGGAGAAACTATGGCTACACCTTC
J gene: TRBJ1-1; clone size: .; V gene: TRBV6-5; D gene: TRBD1; CDR3 protein: CASSYSTGGTEAFF; CDR3 DNA: TGTGCCAGCAGTTACTCAACAGGGGGCACTGAAGCTTTCTTT
J gene: TRBJ2-7; clone size: .; V gene: TRBV2; D gene: TRBD2; CDR3 protein: CARSRLAESYEQYF; CDR3 DNA: TGTGCCAGGTCCCGGCTAGCGGAGTCCTACGAGCAGTACTTC
J gene: TRBJ2-1; clone size: .; V gene: TRBV5-1; D gene: .; CDR3 protein: CASSLGMGGGINEQFF; CDR3 DNA: TGCGCCAGCAGCTTGGGGATGGGCGGGGGCATTAATGAGCAGTTCTTC
J gene: TRBJ2-3; clone size: .; V gene: TRBV18; D gene: TRBD1; CDR3 protein: CASSSGTGGDTQYF; CDR3 DNA: TGTGCCAGCTCATCCGGGACAGGGGGGGATACGCAGTATTTT
J gene: TRBJ2-7; clone size: .; V gene: TRBV6-6; D gene: TRBD2; CDR3 protein: CASSGLATNYEQYF; CDR3 DNA: TGTGCCAGCAGCGGACTAGCGACCAACTACGAGCAGTACTTC
J gene: TRBJ1-5; clone size: once; V gene: TRBV6-5; D gene: .; CDR3 protein: CASTPNRDQPQHF; CDR3 DNA: TGTGCCAGCACCCCCAACAGGGACCAGCCCCAGCATTTT